This T cell receptor beta chain emerged from a study of graft-versus-host responses after intestinal transplantation. Study details: All recipients were given anti-thymocyte globulin induction, and tacrolimus and steroids were then administered for around three years.

Study-level results: The authors found GvH clones in recipient marrow, some appearing first in ileum or blood. Levels of circulating GvH clones at their peak were associated with early post-transplant HvG declines.

The CDR3 sequence is 16 residues long. The trim removed 5 bases at V and 6 bases at J, leaving 14 bases unmatched. Profiled with immunoSEQ multiplex PCR; TCRdb holds only in-frame clones, not every one. The data show approximately 120,000 clones, around 90% seen once. About this clone itself: The antigen remains undetermined.

The sequencing used unstimulated CD4+ T cells sorted from spleen or lymph node cells, collected before intestinal transplant. The receptor comes from a human donor who received an intestinal transplant. The rearrangement joins TRBV23-1 to TRBJ2-7; 9 nucleotides line up with TRBD1. TRBV23-1 is an ORF, with its function uncertain. The CDR3 is CASSSPGQGKGGEQYF. The CDR3 DNA follows: TGCGCCAGCAGTTCACCGGGACAGGGAAAAGGAGGCGAGCAGTACTTC.